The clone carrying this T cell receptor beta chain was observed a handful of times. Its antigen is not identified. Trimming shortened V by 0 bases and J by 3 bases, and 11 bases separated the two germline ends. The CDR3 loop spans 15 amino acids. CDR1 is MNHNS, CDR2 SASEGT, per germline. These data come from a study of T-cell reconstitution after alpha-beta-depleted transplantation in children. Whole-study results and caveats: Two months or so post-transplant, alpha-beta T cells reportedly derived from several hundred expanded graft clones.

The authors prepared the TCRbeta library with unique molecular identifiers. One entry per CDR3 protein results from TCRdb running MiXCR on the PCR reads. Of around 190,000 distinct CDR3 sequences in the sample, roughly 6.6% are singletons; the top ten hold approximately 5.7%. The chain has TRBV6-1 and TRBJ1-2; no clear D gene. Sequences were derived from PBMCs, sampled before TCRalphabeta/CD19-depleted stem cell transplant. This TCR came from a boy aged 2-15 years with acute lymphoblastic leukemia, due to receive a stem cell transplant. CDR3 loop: CASSEAGGIDYGYTF. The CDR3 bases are TGTGCCAGCAGTGAAGCAGGAGGGATCGACTATGGCTACACCTTC.